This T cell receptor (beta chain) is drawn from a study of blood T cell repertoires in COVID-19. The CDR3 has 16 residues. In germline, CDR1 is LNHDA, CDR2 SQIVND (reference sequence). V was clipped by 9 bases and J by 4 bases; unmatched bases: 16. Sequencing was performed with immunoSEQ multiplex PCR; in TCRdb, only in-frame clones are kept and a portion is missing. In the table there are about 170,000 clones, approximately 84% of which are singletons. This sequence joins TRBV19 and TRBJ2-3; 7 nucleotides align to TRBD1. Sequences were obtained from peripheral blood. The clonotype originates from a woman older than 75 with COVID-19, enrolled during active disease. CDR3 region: CASQPKGRQGADTQYF. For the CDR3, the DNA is TGTGCCAGCCAACCAAAGGGCCGACAGGGCGCAGATACGCAGTATTTT.